The sequence of this T cell receptor beta chain was determined in a study of graft-versus-host responses after intestinal transplantation (dated by TCRdb to the early 2020s). Study-wide context: The transplants that recipients got were multivisceral, liver-intestinal, or isolated intestinal. After intestinal transplantation, graft-versus-host and host-versus-graft alloreactive T cell clones in the graft, circulation and bone marrow were tracked using bulk TCR-beta CDR3 sequencing. All recipients received anti-thymocyte globulin induction followed by maintenance tacrolimus and steroids for around three years. A peak of at least 4% donor T cells among recipient peripheral blood mononuclear cells was the definition used for donor T cell macrochimerism. Alloreactive clones were identified by sequencing pre-transplant mixed lymphocyte reaction products and comparing these products with unstimulated pre-transplant donor and recipient T cells. The cohort enrolled some 23 intestinal transplant recipients including one retransplant, and 3 patients lacking pretransplant specimens were excluded. Instead of going to the commercial service, samples from a few later patients were sequenced in-house on an Illumina MiSeq and processed with MiXCR. Broad study findings and their caveats: The relatively low number and heterogeneity of intestinal transplant patients limited the conclusions. Early after transplant, peak levels of circulating GvH clones were found to be associated with declines in HvG clones. In the allografts of patients with donor T cell macrochimerism, GvH to HvG T cell clonal ratios were high. GvH clones were detected in recipient bone marrow, and some of these GvH clones were observed earlier in ileal mucosa or blood, consistent with an intestinal mucosal origin.

With regard to this clone: The antigen it binds to is not known. No base-level quality is on record; no much larger clone is a single base apart.

Taken with the paper, the label for time point translates to: cells obtained before transplantation from donor or recipient. CD3+CD4+ and CD3+CD8+ populations were FACS-sorted from unstimulated pre-transplant donor and recipient cells taken from spleen or lymph nodes. Based on the germline V gene (reference sequence), the CDR1 and CDR2 sequences are LNHDA and SQIVND. The CDR3 has 13 amino acids, counting the end cysteine and phenylalanine. Only the CDR3 portion is preserved as DNA: 39 bases, with reading frame beginning at the first base. Trimmed from V: 7 bases; trimmed from J: 2 bases; junction bases lacking a gene match: 2. Libraries were made using the immunoSEQ multiplex PCR assay. For most patients, genomic DNA was isolated with the Qiagen DNeasy Blood and Tissue Kit and shipped frozen to Adaptive Biotechnologies for TCR sequencing. High-throughput TCR-beta CDR3 sequencing of genomic DNA from most patients was performed by Adaptive Biotechnologies. On the authors' methods: Adaptive's ImmunoSEQ software supplied the TCR sequencing data for around 17 patients, while MiXCR and VDJtools were used to process a few other patients. To correct CD4 versus CD8 sorting errors, sequences present in both subsets at a frequency ratio below 5:1 were removed. CDR3 nucleotide sequences shared between donor and recipient were removed because the origin of such sequences could not be assigned. To be classed as alloreactive, a clone needed at least 2-fold expansion over unstimulated cells and a minimum CFSE-low frequency of 0.002% (template counts) or 0.001% (read counts). A clone was considered mappable if detected in the sequenced pre-transplant spleen, lymph node, or MLR CFSE-low populations of the donor or recipient. The cumulative frequency of alloreactive clones was calculated as a percentage of all sequences, weighted by copy number. TCRdb provides this immuneACCESS table in a form limited to in-frame rearrangements. Some clones are lacking; in checked studies, under half of them reflect an unresolved V gene, and why the rest are absent is not known. V, J and clone size reflect that table, while D and trimming were determined from the DNA. Recorded for this sample are 85,000 to 100,000 clones; about nine tenths of them occurred a single time. 0.095% to 0.11% of the sample belongs to the ten largest clones.

The sequence links TRBV19 to TRBJ2-3; TRBD1 matches 8 bases in the middle. Material: unstimulated CD4+ T cells sorted from spleen or lymph node cells, obtained before intestinal transplant. This receptor was identified in a human donor who received an intestinal transplant. The sequenced DNA is TGTGCCAGTATGGGACAGGCCACAGATACGCAGTATTTT. Translated, this is CASMGQATDTQYF.